Listed below are T cell receptor beta chains from one sample, sequenced in a study of blood T cell repertoires in COVID-19. Sequencing was performed with immunoSEQ multiplex PCR; in TCRdb, only in-frame clones are kept and a portion is missing. The data show some 70,000 clones, with about four fifths seen just once and approximately 15% held by the top ten. The sequenced sample was peripheral blood. All receptors derive from a man aged 55 to 70 with COVID-19, enrolled during active disease. Each CDR3 is given with its conserved first and last residue. Rows may omit the clone size; those that give it use once, few, many or a size class.

V gene: TRBV29-1
CDR3 length: 13
clone size: .
J gene: TRBJ1-5
CDR3 protein: CSVSGDINQPQHF

V gene: TRBV4-2
CDR3 length: 13
clone size: few
J gene: TRBJ2-7
CDR3 protein: CASSQAGVLEQYF

V gene: TRBV5-1
CDR3 length: 14
clone size: .
J gene: TRBJ2-7
CDR3 protein: CASSSRAQDYEQYF

V gene: TRBV27
CDR3 length: 13
clone size: many
J gene: TRBJ2-7
CDR3 protein: CASRKLAPYEQYF

V gene: TRBV28
CDR3 length: 13
clone size: .
J gene: TRBJ1-2
CDR3 protein: CASTKDNSWGYTF

V gene: TRBV7-9
CDR3 length: 16
clone size: .
J gene: TRBJ2-3
CDR3 protein: CASSLFSGNSADTQYF

V gene: TRBV18
CDR3 length: 15
clone size: .
J gene: TRBJ1-2
CDR3 protein: CASSPKGQVNYGYTF

V gene: TRBV25-1
CDR3 length: 14
clone size: .
J gene: TRBJ2-4
CDR3 protein: CASSATWMENIQYF

V gene: TRBV5-1
CDR3 length: 16
clone size: few
J gene: TRBJ2-2
CDR3 protein: CASSRMPGHRNGELFF

V gene: TRBV6-2/TRBV6-3
CDR3 length: 15
clone size: once
J gene: TRBJ2-1
CDR3 protein: CASSHGGHSGNEQFF

V gene: TRBV19
CDR3 length: 13
clone size: .
J gene: TRBJ1-5
CDR3 protein: CASSWLGPGPQHF

V gene: TRBV28
CDR3 length: 15
clone size: few
J gene: TRBJ2-7
CDR3 protein: CASSLSGGGTYEQYF

V gene: TRBV7-7
CDR3 length: 16
clone size: .
J gene: TRBJ2-3
CDR3 protein: CASSPLAGGPFDTQYF

V gene: TRBV2
CDR3 length: 13
clone size: .
J gene: TRBJ1-6
CDR3 protein: CASNRDYNSPLHF

V gene: TRBV30
CDR3 length: 16
clone size: .
J gene: TRBJ2-2
CDR3 protein: CAWRPIYRGNTGELFF

V gene: TRBV6-6
CDR3 length: 16
clone size: .
J gene: TRBJ1-1
CDR3 protein: CASSRPRTFLNTEAFF

V gene: TRBV10-1
CDR3 length: 14
clone size: .
J gene: TRBJ1-1
CDR3 protein: CASSGGTENTEAFF

V gene: TRBV11-2
CDR3 length: 14
clone size: .
J gene: TRBJ2-7
CDR3 protein: CASSRTASSYEQYF

V gene: TRBV9
CDR3 length: 15
clone size: .
J gene: TRBJ1-2
CDR3 protein: CASSPLQGGGYGYTF

V gene: TRBV6-4
CDR3 length: 15
clone size: .
J gene: TRBJ1-6
CDR3 protein: CASSPADRANSPLHF

V gene: TRBV6-6
CDR3 length: 13
clone size: .
J gene: TRBJ2-7
CDR3 protein: CASLGLRIYEQYF

V gene: TRBV29-1
CDR3 length: 13
clone size: .
J gene: TRBJ2-1
CDR3 protein: CSVDYADSNEQFF

V gene: TRBV6-5
CDR3 length: 15
clone size: .
J gene: TRBJ2-3
CDR3 protein: CASSLGLAGSDTQYF

V gene: TRBV19
CDR3 length: 15
clone size: .
J gene: TRBJ1-1
CDR3 protein: CASRKNRDRGTEAFF

V gene: TRBV29-1
CDR3 length: 11
clone size: .
J gene: TRBJ1-2
CDR3 protein: CSVEQNYGYTF

V gene: TRBV30
CDR3 length: 15
clone size: .
J gene: TRBJ2-1
CDR3 protein: CAWSPAGGAHNEQFF

V gene: TRBV14
CDR3 length: 14
clone size: .
J gene: TRBJ2-5
CDR3 protein: CASRPGQIGETQYF

V gene: TRBV12-3/TRBV12-4
CDR3 length: 13
clone size: .
J gene: TRBJ1-5
CDR3 protein: CASSFLGNQPQHF

V gene: TRBV5-1
CDR3 length: 14
clone size: .
J gene: TRBJ2-5
CDR3 protein: CASSLNSGGETQYF

V gene: TRBV30
CDR3 length: 13
clone size: few
J gene: TRBJ1-5
CDR3 protein: CAWSRTGDQPQHF

V gene: TRBV16
CDR3 length: 14
clone size: .
J gene: TRBJ1-2
CDR3 protein: CASSETQDSYGYTF